These 13 T cell receptor beta chains originate from one sample sequenced in a study of blood T cell repertoires in COVID-19. Sequenced by immunoSEQ multiplex PCR; TCRdb stores in-frame clones only, minus some. Of 210,000 or so clones detected, around 80% appear once; the ten largest clones hold around 2.8%. The sequenced material came from peripheral blood. The source is an elderly woman with active or convalescent COVID-19.

Points on this clone: At the DNA level, this CDR3 is encoded by other sequences in the same sample as well. This chain uses TRBV5-5 with TRBJ1-1; D is undetermined. Looked up from germline, CDR1 is SGHKS and CDR2 is YYEKEE (reference sequence). V gave up 0 bases and J gave up 4 bases, with 7 bases separating them. The CDR3 sequence is 13 residues long. The CDR3 sequence: CASSLVRGTEAFF. The CDR3 DNA follows: TGTGCCAGCAGCTTGGTACGGGGCACTGAAGCTTTCTTT.

The chain joins TRBV9 to TRBJ1-4; D is unclear. Germline CDR1 and CDR2: SGDLS and YYNGEE. Trimming cost V 3 bases and J 7 bases, with 10 bases left between them. This CDR3 is 13 amino acids long. The CDR3 coding sequence is TGTGCCAGCAGCGCCTCTTTATCTGAAAAACTGTTTTTT. It codes for CASSASLSEKLFF.

The V gene is TRBV5-6, the J gene TRBJ1-3; D uncertain. The CDR3 runs 15 residues. V was pared by 0 bases and J by 4 bases, with 11 bases between. CDR1 is SGHDT, CDR2 YYEEEE, per germline. CDR3 region: CASSLGQIHGNTIYF. CDR3 nucleotides: TGTGCCAGCAGCTTGGGGCAGATACACGGAAACACCATATATTTT.

V usage is TRBV30 and J usage is TRBJ1-4; TRBD1 aligns across 8 bases. The CDR3 runs 16 residues. J lost 6 bases, V lost 3 bases, and 12 bases had no gene match. Germline V gene data show CDR1 as GTSNPN and CDR2 as SVGIG (reference sequence). The CDR3 DNA follows: TGTGCCTGGAGCGGACTGGACAGGGACGATTATGAAAAACTGTTTTTT. Amino acid sequence: CAWSGLDRDDYEKLFF.

The chain uses TRBV4-1 and TRBJ2-3; no reliable D call. The CDR3 runs 14 residues. The V and J ends lost 3 bases and 4 bases respectively, with 11 bases between them. CDR1 is MGHRA, CDR2 YSYEKL, per germline. CDR3 amino acids: CASSHLSVADTQYF. Here the CDR3 DNA reads TGCGCCAGCAGCCATCTCTCGGTAGCAGATACGCAGTATTTT.

The CDR3 DNA reads as TGTGCCACACGCCAGACTAGCGGGGGGGCCGCAGATACGCAGTATTTT. It translates to CATRQTSGGAADTQYF. The chain has TRBV25-1 and TRBJ2-3; 14 positions match TRBD2. The CDR3 contains 16 residues. Germline V gives CDR1 MGHDK, CDR2 SYGVNS. The trim removed 10 bases at V and 4 bases at J, leaving 10 bases unmatched.

This chain links TRBV24-1 with TRBJ2-1, with a weak D call TRBD2 (6 bases). The CDR3 covers 13 residues. V was cut by 0 bases and J by 11 bases, with 10 bases left in between. Germline CDR1 and CDR2: KGHDR and SFDVKD. The DNA of the CDR3 is TGTGCCACCAGTGATTTGAGGCGGGGAAAGCAGTTCTTC. Translating it yields CATSDLRRGKQFF.

V and J are TRBV18 and TRBJ2-1; 9 nucleotides line up with TRBD2. V was pared by 3 bases and J by 10 bases, with 10 bases of the junction left unmatched. From germline, CDR1 is KGHSH and CDR2 LQKENI. This CDR3 has 15 residues. CDR3 sequence: CASSPPREGPGEQFF. CDR3 coding DNA: TGTGCCAGCTCACCTCCGCGGGAGGGTCCGGGAGAGCAGTTCTTC.

The V call is TRBV7-9, the J call TRBJ2-7; maybe TRBD1 (5 bases). Germline V lookup: CDR1 SEHNR, CDR2 FQNEAQ (reference sequence). Trimming cost V 5 bases and J 4 bases, with 15 bases left between them. CDR3 length: 14 residues. CDR3 bases: TGTGCCAGCAGCCTGACAGTTTTAACATACGAGCAGTACTTC. It specifies CASSLTVLTYEQYF. The variable domain in full, completed from reference TRBV7-9 and TRBJ2-7, reads DTGVSQNPRHKITKRGQNVTFRCDPISEHNRLYWYRQTLGQGPEFLTYFQNEAQLEKSRLLSDRFSAERPKGSFSTLEIQRTEQGDSAMYLCASSLTVLTYEQYFGPGTRLTVT.

This chain uses TRBV28 with TRBJ1-1, with TRBD1 identical over 7 bases. The CDR3 sequence is 16 residues long. Germline trimming cut 3 bases from V and 4 bases from J; bases unmatched to any gene: 11. The germline gives CDR1 MDHEN, CDR2 SYDVKM. CDR3 coding DNA: TGTGCCAGCAGTTTGTCAACCAGGGGGTCGCGCACTGAAGCTTTCTTT. As protein: CASSLSTRGSRTEAFF.

The genes are TRBV5-4 and TRBJ1-4; 8 nucleotides match TRBD1. Germline trimming cut 4 bases from V and 6 bases from J; bases unmatched to any gene: 8. The CDR3 runs 15 residues. Germline loops: CDR1 SGHNT, CDR2 YYREEE (reference sequence). The CDR3 coding sequence is TGTGCCAGCAGCAACTCAGGGGGCATGGATGAAAAACTGTTTTTT. Its protein product is CASSNSGGMDEKLFF.

This sequence joins TRBV29-1 and TRBJ2-3; TRBD2 agrees at 7 bases. Germline V gene data show CDR1 as SQVTM and CDR2 as ANQGSEA. This CDR3 comprises 16 residues. V lost 5 bases to trimming and J lost 2 bases; unmatched junction nucleotides: 13. As DNA, the CDR3 is TGCAGCGTTTTCGGGTCCCTGGGGGGGGACACAGATACGCAGTATTTT. The encoded protein is CSVFGSLGGDTDTQYF.

This chain joins TRBV6-5 and TRBJ2-1, with D uncertain. This CDR3 has 13 amino acids. Germline V lookup: CDR1 MNHEY, CDR2 SVGAGI. Between the trimmed V and J ends, which lost 5 bases and 8 bases, there was a span of 13 bases. CDR3 nucleotides: TGTGCCAGCAGTCTGCGTCGTTTCTATGAGCAGTTCTTC. Translated: CASSLRRFYEQFF.